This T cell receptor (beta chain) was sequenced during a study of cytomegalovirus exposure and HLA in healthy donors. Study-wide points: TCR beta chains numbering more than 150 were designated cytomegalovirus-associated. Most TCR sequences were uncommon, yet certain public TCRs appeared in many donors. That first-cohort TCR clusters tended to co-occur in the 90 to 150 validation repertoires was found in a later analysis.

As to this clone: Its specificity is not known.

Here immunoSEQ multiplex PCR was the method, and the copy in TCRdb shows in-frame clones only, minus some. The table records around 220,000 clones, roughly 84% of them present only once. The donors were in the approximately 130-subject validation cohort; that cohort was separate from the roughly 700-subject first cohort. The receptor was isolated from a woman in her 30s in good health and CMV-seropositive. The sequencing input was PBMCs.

Here the CDR3 DNA reads TGTGCCATCAGTGAGGGCAGCGCCCTAAACATTCAGTACTTC. This codes for CAISEGSALNIQYF. The chain links TRBV10-3 to TRBJ2-4; the D is unclear. V lost 2 bases to trimming and J lost 6 bases, with 11 bases between them. The CDR3 loop spans 14 amino acids. Germline-derived CDR1 and CDR2 are ENHRY and SYGVKD.